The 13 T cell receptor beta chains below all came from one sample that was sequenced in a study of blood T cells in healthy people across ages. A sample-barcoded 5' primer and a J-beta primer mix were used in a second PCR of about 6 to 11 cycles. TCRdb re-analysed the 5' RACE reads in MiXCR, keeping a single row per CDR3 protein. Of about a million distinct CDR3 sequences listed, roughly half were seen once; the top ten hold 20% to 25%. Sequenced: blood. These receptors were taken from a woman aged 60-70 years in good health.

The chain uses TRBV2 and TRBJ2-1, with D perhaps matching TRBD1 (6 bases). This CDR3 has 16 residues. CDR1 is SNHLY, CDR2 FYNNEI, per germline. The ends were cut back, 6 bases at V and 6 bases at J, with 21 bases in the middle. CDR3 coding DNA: TGTGCCAGCAGAACCTTACAGGGCTCGGTCGGCAATGAGCAGTTCTTC. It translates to CASRTLQGSVGNEQFF.

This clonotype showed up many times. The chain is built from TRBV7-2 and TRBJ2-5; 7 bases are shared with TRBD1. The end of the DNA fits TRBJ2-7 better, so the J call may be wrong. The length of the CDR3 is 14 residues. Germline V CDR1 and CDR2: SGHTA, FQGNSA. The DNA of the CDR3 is TGTGCCAGCAGGCCCGGGACAGCTCCCTACGAGCAGTACTTC. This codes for CASRPGTAPYEQYF.

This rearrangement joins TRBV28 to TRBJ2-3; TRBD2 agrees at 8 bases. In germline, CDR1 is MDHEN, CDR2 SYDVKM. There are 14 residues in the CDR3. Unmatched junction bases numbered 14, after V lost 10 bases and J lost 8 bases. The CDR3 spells CATRPGGGTFTQYF. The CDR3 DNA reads TGTGCCACCCGTCCGGGAGGGGGAACTTTTACGCAGTATTTT. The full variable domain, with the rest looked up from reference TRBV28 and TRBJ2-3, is DVKVTQSSRYLVKRTGEKVFLECVQDMDHENMFWYRQDPGLGLRLIYFSYDVKMKEKGDIPEGYSVSREKKERFSLILESASTNQTSMYLCATRPGGGTFTQYFGPGTRLTVL.

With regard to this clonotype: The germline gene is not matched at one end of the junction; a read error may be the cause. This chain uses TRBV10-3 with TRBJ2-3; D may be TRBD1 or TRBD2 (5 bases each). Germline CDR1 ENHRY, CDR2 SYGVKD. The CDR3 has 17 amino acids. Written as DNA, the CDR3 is TGTGCCATCAGTGGAGTGGATGGCAGTTCTAGCACAGGTACGCAGTATTTT. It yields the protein CAISGVDGSSSTGTQYF.

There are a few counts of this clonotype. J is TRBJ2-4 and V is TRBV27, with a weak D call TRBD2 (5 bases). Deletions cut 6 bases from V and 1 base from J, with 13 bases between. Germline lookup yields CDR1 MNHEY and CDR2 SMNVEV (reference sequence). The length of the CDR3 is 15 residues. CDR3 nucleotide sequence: TGTGCCAGCAGATCCTCGGGGTTGGCCAAAAACATTCAGTACTTC. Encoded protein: CASRSSGLAKNIQYF.

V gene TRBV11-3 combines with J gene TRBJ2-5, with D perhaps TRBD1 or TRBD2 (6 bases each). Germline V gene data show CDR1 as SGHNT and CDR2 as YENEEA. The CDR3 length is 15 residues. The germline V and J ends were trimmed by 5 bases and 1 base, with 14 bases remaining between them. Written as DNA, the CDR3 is TGTGCCAGCAGCAGCAGGGGAGCGGGCCAAGAGACCCAGTACTTC. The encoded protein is CASSSRGAGQETQYF.

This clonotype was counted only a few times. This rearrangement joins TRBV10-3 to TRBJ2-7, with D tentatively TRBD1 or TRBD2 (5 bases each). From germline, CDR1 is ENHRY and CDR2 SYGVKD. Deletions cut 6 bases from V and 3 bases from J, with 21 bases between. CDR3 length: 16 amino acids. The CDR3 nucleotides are TGTGCCATCAGCTCCGATGCCGGGACCGGACTCTACGAGCAGTACTTC. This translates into CAISSDAGTGLYEQYF.

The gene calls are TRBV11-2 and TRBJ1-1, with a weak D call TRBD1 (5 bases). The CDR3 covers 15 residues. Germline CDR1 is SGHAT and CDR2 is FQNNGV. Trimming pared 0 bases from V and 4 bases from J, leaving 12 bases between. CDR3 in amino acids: CASSLDRGLSTEAFF. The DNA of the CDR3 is TGTGCCAGCAGCTTAGATCGGGGGTTGAGCACTGAAGCTTTCTTT.

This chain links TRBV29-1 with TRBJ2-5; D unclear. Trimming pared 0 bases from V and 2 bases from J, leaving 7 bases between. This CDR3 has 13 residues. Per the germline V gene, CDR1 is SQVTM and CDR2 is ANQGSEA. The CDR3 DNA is TGCAGCGTTGAAGATCCGTCTCAAGAGACCCAGTACTTC. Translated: CSVEDPSQETQYF.

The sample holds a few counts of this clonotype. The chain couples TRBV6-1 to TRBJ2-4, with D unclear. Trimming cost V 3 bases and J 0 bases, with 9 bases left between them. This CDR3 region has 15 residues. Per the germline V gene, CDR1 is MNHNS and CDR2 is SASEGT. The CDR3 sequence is CASSDLRAAKNIQYF. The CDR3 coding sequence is TGTGCCAGCAGTGATCTGAGAGCAGCCAAAAACATTCAGTACTTC.

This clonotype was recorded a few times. CDR3 in DNA: TGCAGCGGCGCCGATACAGGGGCGGGAGGGCCAGTCAAAAACATTCAGTACTTC. Translation: CSGADTGAGGPVKNIQYF. This chain connects TRBV29-1 to TRBJ2-4; 9 bases match TRBD2. V shed 7 bases, J shed 3 bases, and the junction held 19 bases outside the gene matches. The CDR3 is made up of 18 amino acids. The V gene's germline CDR1 is SQVTM and CDR2 ANQGSEA.

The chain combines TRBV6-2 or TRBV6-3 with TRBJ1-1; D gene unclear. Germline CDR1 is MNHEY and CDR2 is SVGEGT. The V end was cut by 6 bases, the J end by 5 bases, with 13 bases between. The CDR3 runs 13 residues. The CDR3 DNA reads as TGTGCCAGCAGGACCGATCGGGGAACTGAAGCTTTCTTT. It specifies CASRTDRGTEAFF.

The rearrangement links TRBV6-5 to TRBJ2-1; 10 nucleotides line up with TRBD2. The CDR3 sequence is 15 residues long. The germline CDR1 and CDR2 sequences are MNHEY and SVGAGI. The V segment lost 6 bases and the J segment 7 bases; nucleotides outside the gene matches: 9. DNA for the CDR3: TGTGCCAGCAGAACAACTAGCGGGAAGGGGAATGAGCAGTTCTTC. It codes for CASRTTSGKGNEQFF.